The clone carrying this T cell receptor beta chain was recorded a few times. The data belong to a study of T-cell reconstitution after alpha-beta-depleted transplantation in children. The CDR3 is 13 residues long. V was trimmed by 7 bases and J by 6 bases, leaving 16 bases between them. Germline V CDR1 and CDR2: SGHDT, YYEEEE. Preparation of the TCRbeta library involved a method that used unique molecular identifiers. A single record per CDR3 protein comes from TCRdb applying MiXCR to the PCR reads. The table shows about 350,000 distinct CDR3 sequences, with roughly 15% occurring only once. The source is a human donor who donated a stem cell graft to a child with Fanconi anemia. This rearrangement joins TRBV5-6 to TRBJ1-2; no clear D gene. Sample: PBMCs, taken from the stem cell graft. The CDR3 DNA sequence: TGTGCCAGCGGCAGACCTAACGAGGATGGCTACACCTTC. Translated, it gives CASGRPNEDGYTF. Filled out from reference TRBV5-6 and TRBJ1-2, the complete variable domain reads DAGVTQSPTHLIKTRGQQVTLRCSPKSGHDTVSWYQQALGQGPQFIFQYYEEEERQRGNFPDRFSGHQFPNYSSELNVNALLLGDSALYLCASGRPNEDGYTFGSGTRLTVV.